This TCR beta chain was recovered during a study of blood T cell repertoires in COVID-19. Adults between about 18 and 89 years of age took part from about two dozen US areas. This clone occurred once. Authors' data handling: By means of reference gene primer amplification, nucleated cell counts were estimated. Measured with immunoSEQ multiplex PCR; TCRdb has only the in-frame clones, and not every one. V and J calls and clone size are copied from that table; D and trimming were computed from the DNA. The repertoire consists of hundreds of thousands of clones, with about 82% occurring once and the leading ten covering about 2.1%. Germline-derived CDR1 and CDR2 are DFQATT and SNEGSKA (reference sequence). V lost 3 bases and J 3 bases, leaving 23 bases between the germline ends. The CDR3 extends over 17 amino acids.

The chain employs TRBV20-1 and TRBJ1-1, with D uncertain. Sequenced sample: PBMCs or T cells enriched from blood (not recorded which). This TCR derives from a woman in her forties or fifties who had recovered from COVID-19. CDR3 DNA sequence: TGCAGTGCTAGTCGTTTCGACATTGCAGTGTATGACACTGAAGCTTTCTTT. Residues: CSASRFDIAVYDTEAFF.